The 7 T cell receptor beta chains presented below share a single source sample, sequenced in a study of blood T cell repertoires in COVID-19. Clones were sequenced by immunoSEQ multiplex PCR, and TCRdb holds only the in-frame ones, with some missing. The sample comprises approximately 300,000 clones, 75% to 95% of which are singletons, and roughly 6.8% rests with the top ten. The sample consisted of peripheral blood. The receptors originated from a young woman with COVID-19, enrolled during active disease.

The rearrangement links TRBV11-2 to TRBJ2-7; 10 nucleotides match TRBD1. The germline V gene has CDR1 SGHAT and CDR2 FQNNGV. The CDR3 contains 16 residues. V gave up 4 bases and J gave up 4 bases; unmatched junction bases: 10. The DNA of the CDR3 is TGTGCCAGCAGCTCAGTGGGACAGGGGAATCGGTACGAGCAGTACTTC. Its translation: CASSSVGQGNRYEQYF.

Remarks on this clone: Other DNA sequences within the sample encode an identical CDR3. V gene TRBV2 combines with J gene TRBJ1-3; no clear D. CDR1 and CDR2 from the germline V gene are SNHLY and FYNNEI. The CDR3 contains 14 residues. Trimming cost V 1 base and J 0 bases, with 4 bases left between them. The CDR3 bases are TGTGCCAGCAGTGAAGGCAGCTCTGGAAACACCATATATTTT. Amino acids: CASSEGSSGNTIYF.

V and J are TRBV12-3 or TRBV12-4 and TRBJ2-7, with TRBD2 matching over 8 bases. This CDR3 is built from 12 residues. V trimming: 7 bases; J trimming: 5 bases; junction bases outside the gene matches: 4. Here the CDR3 reads CASTHGGDEQYF. CDR3 in DNA: TGTGCCAGCACTCACGGGGGGGACGAGCAGTACTTC.

The chain employs TRBV25-1 and TRBJ2-1, with 11 bases matching TRBD2. The CDR3 spans 16 residues. Losses at the gene ends were 3 bases for V and 8 bases for J; bases not matched to a gene: 9. CDR1 and CDR2 (germline): MGHDK, SYGVNS. CDR3 region: CASSEVGTSGYHEQFF. CDR3 coding DNA: TGTGCCAGCAGTGAGGTTGGGACTAGCGGATATCATGAGCAGTTCTTC.

CDR3 bases: TGTGCCAGCAGCTTAGCAGGGCCGACTCCCCTCCACTTT. Amino acid sequence: CASSLAGPTPLHF. The V gene is TRBV11-2, the J gene TRBJ1-6; possibly TRBD1 for D (5 bases). The germline V and J ends were trimmed by 1 base and 13 bases, with 11 bases remaining between them. Germline CDR1 reads SGHAT; CDR2 reads FQNNGV. The CDR3 spans 13 residues.

The gene calls are TRBV28 and TRBJ2-1, with D unresolved. V was shortened by 1 base and J by 0 bases, with 7 bases between the two germline ends. Germline V gene lookup returns CDR1 MDHEN and CDR2 SYDVKM. The CDR3 consists of 15 residues. The chain's CDR3 is CASSLYFYSYNEQFF. For the CDR3, the DNA is TGTGCCAGCAGTTTATACTTCTACTCCTACAATGAGCAGTTCTTC.

The V call is TRBV10-3, the J call TRBJ1-5, with 9 bases lining up with TRBD1. This CDR3 contains 17 residues. Germline V gene sequence: CDR1 ENHRY, CDR2 SYGVKD. Germline trimming cut 7 bases from V and 0 bases from J; bases unmatched to any gene: 10. The CDR3 DNA is TGTGCCATCACCGGGACAGGGAGAATGGCTAGCAATCAGCCCCAGCATTTT. Translation: CAITGTGRMASNQPQHF.